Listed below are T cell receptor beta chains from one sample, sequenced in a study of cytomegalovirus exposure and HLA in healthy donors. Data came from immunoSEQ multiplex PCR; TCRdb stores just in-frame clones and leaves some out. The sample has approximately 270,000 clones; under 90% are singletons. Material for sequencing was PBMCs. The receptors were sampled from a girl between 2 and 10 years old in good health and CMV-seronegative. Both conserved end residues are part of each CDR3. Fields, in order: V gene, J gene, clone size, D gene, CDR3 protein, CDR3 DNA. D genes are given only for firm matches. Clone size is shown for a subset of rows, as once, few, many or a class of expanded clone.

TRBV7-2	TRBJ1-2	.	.	CASSSYPYGYTF	TGTGCCAGCAGCTCCTACCCCTATGGCTACACCTTC
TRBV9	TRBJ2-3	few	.	CASSVGPGRSDTQYF	TGTGCCAGCAGCGTAGGTCCTGGGAGAAGTGATACGCAGTATTTT
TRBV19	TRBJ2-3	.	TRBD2	CASIPSGLTDTQYF	TGTGCCAGTATACCTAGCGGACTCACAGATACGCAGTATTTT
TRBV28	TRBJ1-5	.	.	CASTRIDRSNQPQHF	TGTGCCAGCACCCGGATTGACAGAAGCAATCAGCCCCAGCATTTT
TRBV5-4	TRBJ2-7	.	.	CASSLDIGASYEQYF	TGTGCCAGCAGCTTGGACATCGGAGCTTCCTACGAGCAGTACTTC
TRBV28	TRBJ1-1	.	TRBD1	CASHTQGSWSEAFF	TGTGCCAGCCACACACAGGGGAGTTGGTCTGAAGCTTTCTTT
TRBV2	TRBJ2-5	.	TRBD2	CASSDIGETSGGYQETQYF	TGTGCCAGCAGTGATATAGGCGAGACTAGCGGGGGGTACCAAGAGACCCAGTACTTC
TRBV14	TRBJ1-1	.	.	CASKIPGDYQNTEAFF	TGTGCCAGCAAAATCCCCGGGGACTACCAAAACACTGAAGCTTTCTTT
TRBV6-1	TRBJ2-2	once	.	CASSEGGGTNTGELFF	TGTGCCAGCAGTGAAGGAGGAGGGACCAACACCGGGGAGCTGTTTTTT
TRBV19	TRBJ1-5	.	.	CASSHRLYSNQPQHF	TGTGCCAGTAGTCACAGGTTGTATAGCAATCAGCCCCAGCATTTT
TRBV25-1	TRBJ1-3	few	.	CASSPTSYHFSGNTIYF	TGTGCCAGCAGTCCAACGTCGTACCACTTCTCTGGAAACACCATATATTTT
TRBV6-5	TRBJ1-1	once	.	CASTPGEGAEAFF	TGTGCCAGCACGCCAGGGGAGGGGGCTGAAGCTTTCTTT
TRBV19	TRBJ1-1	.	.	CASSREGVMATEAFF	TGTGCCAGTAGTAGAGAAGGGGTGATGGCGACTGAAGCTTTCTTT
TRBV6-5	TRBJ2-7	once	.	CASSYSDRYEQYF	TGTGCCAGCAGTTACTCTGACAGGTACGAGCAGTACTTC
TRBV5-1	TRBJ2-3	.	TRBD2	CASSLRLAGSTDTQYF	TGCGCCAGCAGCCTAAGACTAGCGGGGAGCACAGATACGCAGTATTTT
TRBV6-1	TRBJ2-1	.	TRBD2	CASSALAGYNEQFF	TGTGCCAGCAGTGCCCTAGCGGGGTACAATGAGCAGTTCTTC
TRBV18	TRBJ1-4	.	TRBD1	CASSPQQGGTNEKLFF	TGTGCCAGCTCACCTCAACAGGGGGGCACTAATGAAAAACTGTTTTTT
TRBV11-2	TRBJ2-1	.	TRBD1	CASSLRDRDWQFF	TGTGCCAGCAGCTTGAGAGACAGGGATTGGCAGTTCTTC
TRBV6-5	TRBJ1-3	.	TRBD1	CASSYSGTVGNTIYF	TGTGCCAGCAGTTACTCCGGGACAGTGGGAAACACCATATATTTT
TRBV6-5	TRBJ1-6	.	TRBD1	CASSYWTGEGSPLHF	TGTGCCAGCAGTTACTGGACAGGGGAGGGGTCACCCCTCCACTTT
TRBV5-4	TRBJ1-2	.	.	CASSRDKNYGYTF	TGTGCCAGCAGCCGAGACAAGAACTATGGCTACACCTTC
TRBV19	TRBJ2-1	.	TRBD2	CASSTPNGLAGSYNEQFF	TGTGCCAGTAGTACACCAAACGGACTAGCTGGATCCTACAATGAGCAGTTCTTC